This T cell receptor (beta chain) was documented in a study of blood T cell repertoires in COVID-19. Study-wide context: The samples span acute and convalescent COVID-19 from the United States, Italy and Spain.

Participants, about 18 to 90 years old, spanned about two dozen US areas. The method was immunoSEQ multiplex PCR; TCRdb's version includes in-frame clones alone and lacks a portion of them. Altogether approximately 290,000 clones are present, about 90% being singletons, with the ten largest covering around 4.5%. In germline, CDR1 is LGHDT, CDR2 YNNKEL (reference sequence). Trimming cost V 1 base and J 2 bases; bases outside gene matches: 8. The CDR3 totals 16 residues. V gene TRBV3-1 (or the pseudogene TRBV3-2) combines with J gene TRBJ2-7; the match to TRBD1 covers 7 bases. This receptor was identified in a woman aged 18-29 years with acute COVID-19. The sample comprised PBMCs or T cells enriched from blood (not recorded which). The CDR3 region is CASSQAPGTGAYEQYF. DNA of the CDR3: TGTGCCAGCAGCCAAGCTCCCGGAACAGGGGCCTACGAGCAGTACTTC.